Shown below are 4 T cell receptor beta chains from a single sample sequenced in a study of blood T cell repertoires in COVID-19. Clones were read by immunoSEQ multiplex PCR, and TCRdb kept only the in-frame ones, dropping some. This sample has roughly 410,000 clones, with 89% found just once. Specimen: peripheral blood. These receptors were collected from a man between 40 and 49 years old with acute or convalescent COVID-19.

This rearrangement joins TRBV6-5 to TRBJ2-7, with unresolved D. Trimming pared 0 bases from V and 3 bases from J, leaving 6 bases between. There are 13 residues in the CDR3. Germline assignment: CDR1 MNHEY and CDR2 SVGAGI. The CDR3 loop is CASSYSPVYEQYF. For the CDR3, the DNA is TGTGCCAGCAGTTACTCGCCAGTCTACGAGCAGTACTTC.

This chain joins TRBV29-1 and TRBJ2-1; the match to TRBD2 covers 16 bases. In germline, CDR1 is SQVTM, CDR2 ANQGSEA. The CDR3 contains 16 residues. After removal of 6 bases from V and 7 bases from J, the junction contained 9 bases not matched to a gene. CDR3 DNA: TGCAGCGTGCTGGGACTAGCGGGAGGGCCGCGTAATGAGCAGTTCTTC. This gives the protein CSVLGLAGGPRNEQFF.

This sequence joins TRBV5-1 and TRBJ2-1; a possible D gene is TRBD1 (5 bases). Germline V lookup: CDR1 SGHRS, CDR2 YFSETQ. V was trimmed by 7 bases and J by 6 bases, leaving 14 bases between them. This CDR3 spans 13 amino acids. This CDR3 is CASRQSRGNEQFF. The DNA of the CDR3 is TGCGCCAGCCGACAGTCTAGGGGCAATGAGCAGTTCTTC.

This chain connects TRBV6-2 or TRBV6-3 to TRBJ2-3; 10 bases fit TRBD2. This CDR3 comprises 16 residues. The V and J ends lost 2 bases and 5 bases, in that order; junction bases with no gene match: 7. The V gene's germline CDR1 is MNHEY and CDR2 SVGEGT. The CDR3 spells CASSYGLAGVGDTQYF. CDR3 DNA: TGTGCCAGCAGTTACGGCCTAGCGGGGGTAGGAGATACGCAGTATTTT.